The T cell receptor beta chain described here comes from a study of cytomegalovirus exposure and HLA in healthy donors. Study-wide background: The same platform was used for the roughly 130 validation repertoires and the 600 to 700 first-cohort repertoires, a later analysis reported. Study-level findings and limits: There were some public TCRs occurring in many donors, but most TCR sequences were rare. A list of approximately 160 TCR beta chains associated with cytomegalovirus was given.

A word on this clone: What it binds is not known.

CDR3 length: 19 amino acids. V was clipped by 0 bases and J by 1 base; unmatched bases: 11. Germline V gene data show CDR1 as SGHDT and CDR2 as YYEEEE. Repertoires were generated with immunoSEQ multiplex PCR, while TCRdb's copy carries only in-frame clones and drops some. The table has over 120,000 clones, just under 90% seen once. Sequenced material: PBMCs. The sequence derives from a woman in her 30s in good health and CMV-seropositive. V usage is TRBV5-6 and J usage is TRBJ2-5, with 11 bases that match TRBD2. CDR3 residues: CASSLARASGGPIQETQYF. The CDR3 nucleotides are TGTGCCAGCAGCTTGGCCCGGGCTAGCGGGGGGCCTATCCAAGAGACCCAGTACTTC.